One T cell receptor beta chain is described in this entry. Its cognate antigen has yet to be identified. No base quality values were provided; no much bigger clone lies one nucleotide off. CDR1 SGHNT and CDR2 YYREEE were looked up in the germline V gene (reference sequence). The CDR3, cysteine through phenylalanine, is 14 amino acids long. Left in the record is the CDR3 DNA by itself, 42 bases read in frame from the first base. From V the trimming removes 4 bases and from J it removes 7 bases, while the gene matches leave 7 bases of the junction unaccounted for. Each clonotype received, on average, about 9.7x coverage in deep resolution sequencing performed on a MiSeq, where the target depth lay between 1 in 1 million and 1 in 200,000 T cells. TCR beta libraries were generated with the immunoSEQ hsTCRB Kit. As for the authors' bioinformatics: ImmunoSEQ Data Assistant and ImmunoSEQ Analyzer were used for data analysis, and V, D and J genes were assigned according to IMGT definitions. Clonality, with values ranging from 0 to 1, was calculated as one minus the normalized Shannon entropy of productive rearrangement frequencies. Only overrepresented clonotypes making up at least 0.05% of each patient's repertoire were included in the public clonotype analysis. About twelve age-matched healthy donor repertoires from immuneACCESS were used as controls for clonality. Entries here come from immuneACCESS through TCRdb and include only in-frame sequences with V and J called. Some clones fail to appear in such tables; in the studies checked, an unresolved V gene covers under half of the shortfall, and the cause of the remainder is unknown. V, J and clone size reflect that table, while D and trimming were determined from the DNA. The sample table records under 150,000 clones; 80% of these occur just once. The ten largest account for approximately 7.6% of the sample.

The source of the sample is a study of cytotoxic CD8 clonotypes in ibrutinib-treated CLL (dated by TCRdb to the early 2020s). Turning to the overall study: The cohort had about a dozen relapsed/refractory and around 15 treatment-naive patients; approximately 18 were IGHV unmutated. Partial responses were observed in about 25 patients and complete responses in 2; after a median follow-up of around 68 months, remission was maintained in 15 or so patients and progression was observed in approximately 12. The response samples were drawn at a median of roughly twelve months into treatment, with a range of about 6 to 36 months. Samples averaged approximately 240,000 productive templates and more than 85,000 productive rearrangements. Longitudinal samples were available for about 30% of the 86 trial participants. Cryopreserved peripheral blood mononuclear cells were obtained before treatment, at response, and at either sustained remission or disease progression. Every sample from remission and from progressive disease was obtained while the patients were still on ibrutinib.

For TCR beta library preparation, roughly 2.1 micrograms of genomic DNA were isolated from cryopreserved PBMCs. Longitudinal blood samples from CLL patients on ibrutinib monotherapy underwent high-throughput TCR beta sequencing. The patients were enrolled in a single-center, open-label phase 2 trial of ibrutinib monotherapy. The paper's findings and limits, for the study overall: Lymph node repertoires were not examined, and the timing of sampling was not matched between patients in sustained remission and those whose disease progressed. Baseline clonality exceeded that of age-matched healthy donors and correlated strongly with circulating CD8+ T-cell counts. Clonality rose at ibrutinib response, remained stable during sustained remission, and dropped back toward baseline at progression. Public clonotypes were rare and either shrank or stayed stable during treatment, and the rise in clonality at ibrutinib response reflected expansion of private clonotypes.

The sample consisted of PBMCs, taken after 36 months of ibrutinib treatment. The receptor was isolated from a human donor with chronic lymphocytic leukemia. The chain links TRBV5-4 with TRBJ1-5; TRBD1 agrees with 8 junctional bases. In nucleotide form, the sequence is TGTGCCAGCAGCCCAAACCGACAGGGGCAGCCCCAGCATTTT. It translates to CASSPNRQGQPQHF.